Listed here is a single TCR beta chain. Its cognate antigen is unknown. These data belong to a study of T-cell reconstitution after alpha-beta-depleted transplantation in children. Study conclusions and caveats: In patients about two months after transplant, alpha-beta T cells reportedly arose from several hundred expanded graft clones. From newly produced T cells came most of the T-cell counts and diversity one year after transplant.

Unique molecular identifiers were built into the TCRbeta library. Each CDR3 protein is one row after TCRdb ran MiXCR on the PCR reads. The sample records hundreds of thousands of distinct CDR3 sequences, about an eighth being singletons. The sequence came from a girl aged 2-10 years with congenital amegakaryocytic thrombocytopenia, due to receive a stem cell transplant. The input for sequencing was PBMCs, taken before TCRalphabeta/CD19-depleted stem cell transplant.

The CDR3 DNA reads TGTGCCAGCAGCCCCTGGGGGGGGCTGAACACCGGGGAGCTGTTTTTT. Amino acid sequence: CASSPWGGLNTGELFF. This rearrangement joins TRBV7-2 to TRBJ2-2; weak D call: TRBD2 (7 bases). V was cut by 5 bases and J by 1 base, with 14 bases left in between. CDR1 and CDR2 from the germline V gene are SGHTA and FQGNSA. This CDR3 is 16 amino acids long.